This T cell receptor beta chain was captured by sequencing in a study of blood T cell repertoires in COVID-19. Study overall: Researchers got acute and convalescent COVID-19 samples from the United States, Italy and Spain.

The assay was immunoSEQ multiplex PCR, and TCRdb's table has in-frame clones only and misses some. This sample has around 220,000 clones, with over 80% found just once. Study members were between 18 and 89 years old and lived in approximately 25 US regions. The recovered donors of Cohort 3 showed two negative PCRs, clearance, or symptom resolution. V shed 2 bases and J shed 0 bases, with 11 bases lying between them. This CDR3 comprises 16 residues. CDR1 SGHTA and CDR2 FQGNSA come from the germline V gene. The sequenced sample was PBMCs or T cells enriched from blood (not recorded which). This chain links TRBV7-2 with TRBJ2-1; D possibly corresponds to TRBD1 (6 bases). The sequence came from a middle-aged woman who had recovered from COVID-19. The CDR3 bases are TGTGCCAGCAGCTTAAGGGGGTACAGCTCCTACAATGAGCAGTTCTTC. Its protein is CASSLRGYSSYNEQFF.